The 28 T cell receptor beta chains listed next were all sequenced from one sample in a study of CD8+ T cells in alopecia areata. RNA extraction and reverse transcription yielded cDNA as sequencing template. Sequencing was performed with immunoSEQ multiplex PCR; in TCRdb, only in-frame clones are kept and a portion is missing. The sample contains about 210,000 clones, 40% to 55% of which appear only once. The sample's treatment: oral pan-JAK inhibitor, 5-10 mg twice daily. Sample: CD4+ T cells sorted from blood, taken at approximately week 36, from a patient treated with tofacitinib. Source of these receptors: a human donor with alopecia areata.

Only a few counts were recorded for this clone. This chain connects TRBV5-4 to TRBJ2-7; tentatively, D is TRBD1 or TRBD2 (5 bases each). This CDR3 is built from 15 residues. Trimming took off 0 bases at V and 2 bases at J, with 12 bases between the two ends. Germline CDR1 is SGHNT and CDR2 is YYREEE (reference sequence). CDR3 in DNA: TGTGCCAGCAGCTTGGCCGGGACGTTGGCCTACGAGCAGTACTTC. Translation gives CASSLAGTLAYEQYF. Filled out from reference TRBV5-4 and TRBJ2-7, the complete variable domain reads ETGVTQSPTHLIKTRGQQVTLRCSSQSGHNTVSWYQQALGQGPQFIFQYYREEENGRGNFPPRFSGLQFPNYSSELNVNALELDDSALYLCASSLAGTLAYEQYFGPGTRLTVT.

The V gene is TRBV29-1, the J gene TRBJ2-4; D is uncertain. Trimming took 5 bases from V and 0 from J, leaving 14 bases between them. CDR1 is SQVTM and CDR2 is ANQGSEA in the germline V gene. This CDR3 region has 15 residues. The CDR3 bases are TGCAGCGTTCAAAGTCCCTTCTTAGCCAAAAACATTCAGTACTTC. This codes for CSVQSPFLAKNIQYF.

The chain uses TRBV4-1 and TRBJ2-5, with TRBD2 matching 14 bases. The CDR3 consists of 19 residues. V dropped 2 bases and J dropped 1; count of bases not matched to a gene: 9. CDR1 MGHRA and CDR2 YSYEKL come from the germline V gene. The CDR3 DNA is TGCGCCAGCAGCCAAACGGGACTAGCGGGAGCCGGCTCCCAAGAGACCCAGTACTTC. As protein: CASSQTGLAGAGSQETQYF.

The chain recombines TRBV9 with TRBJ2-5, with 9 nucleotides matching TRBD1. Germline loops: CDR1 SGDLS, CDR2 YYNGEE. V was clipped by 3 bases and J by 3 bases; unmatched bases: 9. The CDR3 is made up of 16 amino acids. The CDR3 loop is CASSAGQGTWEETQYF. The DNA for the CDR3 is TGTGCCAGCAGCGCTGGACAGGGGACATGGGAAGAGACCCAGTACTTC.

The CDR3 loop is CASSSGLAGPTDTQYF. CDR3 in DNA: TGCGCCAGCAGCTCCGGACTAGCGGGACCCACAGATACGCAGTATTTT. The rearrangement links TRBV5-1 to TRBJ2-3; 12 positions match TRBD2. Unmatched junction bases numbered 4, after V lost 3 bases and J lost 2 bases. This CDR3 is built from 16 residues. Germline V gene lookup returns CDR1 SGHRS and CDR2 YFSETQ.

A few counts support this clone. This chain links TRBV5-4 with TRBJ2-7; D may be TRBD2 (5 bases). V lost 4 bases, J lost 2 bases, and 13 bases lay in between. This CDR3 region has 14 residues. Per germline, CDR1 SGHNT and CDR2 YYREEE (reference sequence). The CDR3 coding sequence is TGTGCCAGCAGCGGAGGCGGCCGCGCCTACGAGCAGTACTTC. It yields the protein CASSGGGRAYEQYF.

This chain connects TRBV30 to TRBJ2-7; D tentatively fits TRBD1 or TRBD2 (5 bases each). Germline-derived CDR1 and CDR2 are GTSNPN and SVGIG (reference sequence). V gave up 1 base and J gave up 2 bases, with 12 bases separating them. The CDR3 extends over 14 amino acids. CDR3: CAWSADRGPYEQYF. CDR3 in DNA: TGTGCCTGGAGTGCGGATAGGGGACCCTACGAGCAGTACTTC.

The V and J genes are TRBV29-1 and TRBJ2-7; 7 bases are a match to TRBD1. V was pared by 7 bases and J by 3 bases, with 9 bases of the junction left unmatched. The germline V gene encodes CDR1 SQVTM and CDR2 ANQGSEA. The CDR3 runs 13 residues. Here the CDR3 reads CSAQPGQSYEQYF. CDR3 DNA sequence: TGCAGCGCTCAGCCGGGACAGAGCTACGAGCAGTACTTC.

The rearrangement links TRBV6-1 to TRBJ1-5; perhaps TRBD1 as D (5 bases). The CDR3 contains 14 residues. The ends were cut back, 2 bases at V and 6 bases at J, with 11 bases in the middle. Per germline, CDR1 MNHNS and CDR2 SASEGT. The CDR3 protein is CASSENRGSQPQHF. CDR3 DNA: TGTGCCAGCAGTGAAAACCGGGGGAGTCAGCCCCAGCATTTT.

The sample holds a few counts of this clone. This chain links TRBV15 with TRBJ1-5, with D possibly being TRBD1 (5 bases). Germline V gene lookup returns CDR1 LNHNV and CDR2 YYDKDF (reference sequence). Trimming pared 0 bases from V and 7 bases from J, leaving 10 bases between. The length of the CDR3 is 14 residues. CDR3 region: CATSREARDQPQHF. CDR3 nucleotides: TGTGCCACCAGCAGAGAGGCCAGGGACCAGCCCCAGCATTTT.

The V gene is TRBV18, the J gene TRBJ2-3, with D uncertain. This CDR3 is built from 14 residues. Trimming cost V 1 base and J 0 bases, with 5 bases left between them. Germline CDR1 reads KGHSH; CDR2 reads LQKENI. CDR3 sequence reads: CASSPQKSTDTQYF. The CDR3, as DNA: TGTGCCAGCTCACCACAAAAAAGCACAGATACGCAGTATTTT.

This clone was seen a few times. J is TRBJ2-7 and V is TRBV30, with 8 bases matching TRBD2. The CDR3 loop spans 13 amino acids. The V and J ends lost 2 bases and 4 bases, in that order; junction bases with no gene match: 4. Germline V gives CDR1 GTSNPN, CDR2 SVGIG (reference sequence). The CDR3 DNA is TGTGCCTGGAGTCCAGCGGGAGATTACGAGCAGTACTTC. Residues: CAWSPAGDYEQYF. The full variable domain, rest sourced from reference TRBV30 and TRBJ2-7, is SQTIHQWPATLVQPVGSPLSLECTVEGTSNPNLYWYRQAAGRGLQLLFYSVGIGQISSEVPQNLSASRPQDRQFILSSKKLLLSDSGFYLCAWSPAGDYEQYFGPGTRLTVT.

This clone was detected only a few times. The rearrangement uses TRBV29-1 and TRBJ2-5, with D hard to call. Per germline, CDR1 SQVTM and CDR2 ANQGSEA. V was shortened by 5 bases and J by 5 bases, with 12 bases between the two germline ends. There are 12 residues in the CDR3. CDR3 residues: CSVLHTQETQYF. The CDR3 nucleotides are TGCAGCGTTCTCCATACCCAGGAGACCCAGTACTTC. The entire variable domain, with the rest obtained from reference TRBV29-1 and TRBJ2-5, is as follows: SAVISQKPSRDICQRGTSLTIQCQVDSQVTMMFWYRQQPGQSLTLIATANQGSEATYESGFVIDKFPISRPNLTFSTLTVSNMSPEDSSIYLCSVLHTQETQYFGPGTRLLVL.

The chain is built from TRBV5-1 and TRBJ2-4, with D unclear. CDR3 length: 18 amino acids. Looked up from germline, CDR1 is SGHRS and CDR2 is YFSETQ. The V and J ends lost 2 bases and 0 bases respectively, with 18 bases between them. CDR3 protein: CASSLGPARAAAKNIQYF. The CDR3 region has the DNA TGCGCCAGCAGCTTAGGGCCCGCAAGGGCCGCAGCCAAAAACATTCAGTACTTC.

The sample holds a few counts of this clone. CDR3 amino acids: CASSIQSSSYNEQFF. CDR3 coding DNA: TGTGCCAGTAGTATTCAGTCTAGCTCCTACAATGAGCAGTTCTTC. The V call is TRBV19, the J call TRBJ2-1, with D uncertain. CDR1 is LNHDA, CDR2 SQIVND, per germline (reference sequence). Trimming removed 3 bases at V and 0 bases at J, with 9 bases between. CDR3 length: 15 residues.

This clone has a handful of counts. This chain uses TRBV7-9 with TRBJ1-5; D ambiguous. CDR1 and CDR2 (germline): SEHNR, FQNEAQ (reference sequence). The CDR3 contains 13 residues. Trimming removed 5 bases at V and 7 bases at J, with 12 bases between. CDR3 amino acids: CASSQGWEQPQHF. The CDR3 DNA reads as TGTGCCAGCAGCCAAGGCTGGGAACAGCCCCAGCATTTT.

This clone has a handful of counts. The rearrangement joins TRBV9 to TRBJ1-2; D is unclear. V lost 1 base and J lost 2, with 3 bases in between. Germline CDR1 SGDLS, CDR2 YYNGEE. This CDR3 region has 12 residues. DNA for the CDR3: TGTGCCAGCAGCGTAATGAACTATGGCTACACCTTC. Protein: CASSVMNYGYTF.

The chain employs TRBV7-9 and TRBJ2-7; 13 nucleotides match TRBD2. The CDR3 has 19 amino acids. The J segment lost 3 bases and the V segment lost 4 bases, leaving 15 bases of the junction unmatched. Germline V lookup: CDR1 SEHNR, CDR2 FQNEAQ (reference sequence). DNA for the CDR3: TGTGCCAGCAGCTCAACGGGACAAGGGACTAGCGGGACGCTCTACGAGCAGTACTTC. It codes for CASSSTGQGTSGTLYEQYF.

The rearrangement joins TRBV5-6 to TRBJ2-5; tentative D call: TRBD2 (5 bases). Germline CDR1 SGHDT, CDR2 YYEEEE. This CDR3 region has 15 residues. Trimming removed 4 bases from V and 2 bases from J, with 15 bases in between. This CDR3 reads CASSALSERQETQYF. The CDR3 DNA reads as TGTGCCAGCAGCGCGCTCTCCGAGCGGCAAGAGACCCAGTACTTC.

The chain couples TRBV18 to TRBJ2-7; no clear D gene. The CDR3 covers 12 residues. V was trimmed by 5 bases and J by 6 bases, leaving 11 bases between them. CDR1 is KGHSH and CDR2 is LQKENI in the germline V gene. In nucleotides, the CDR3 is TGTGCCAGCTCATCTTATAAGATCGAGCAGTACTTC. This codes for CASSSYKIEQYF.

This clone is a singleton in its sample. The genes are TRBV30 and TRBJ1-5; D remains unclear. The CDR3 is made up of 14 amino acids. V was pared by 3 bases and J by 5 bases, with 14 bases between. Germline V gene lookup returns CDR1 GTSNPN and CDR2 SVGIG (reference sequence). CDR3 protein: CAWSWGSDDQPQHF. CDR3 sequence (DNA): TGTGCCTGGAGCTGGGGAAGTGATGATCAGCCCCAGCATTTT.

This clone was counted many times. This chain uses TRBV2 with TRBJ2-1; D possibly corresponds to TRBD2 (6 bases). In germline, CDR1 is SNHLY, CDR2 FYNNEI. V lost 8 bases to trimming and J lost 3 bases, with 8 bases between them. The CDR3 is 12 residues long. The CDR3 sequence is CASGTGYNEQFF. The CDR3 DNA sequence: TGTGCCAGCGGGACTGGCTACAATGAGCAGTTCTTC.

This clone appeared a single time. The genes are TRBV30 and TRBJ1-1; no reliable D call. CDR1 and CDR2 (germline): GTSNPN, SVGIG (reference sequence). Trimming removed 1 base from V and 4 bases from J, with 4 bases in between. The CDR3 contains 11 residues. The CDR3 loop is CAWSDSTEAFF. The CDR3 DNA follows: TGTGCCTGGAGTGATAGCACTGAAGCTTTCTTT.

The chain combines TRBV29-1 with TRBJ1-2; D may be TRBD1 (5 bases). Trimming pared 6 bases from V and 8 bases from J, leaving 19 bases between. The germline V gene encodes CDR1 SQVTM and CDR2 ANQGSEA. The CDR3 is made up of 13 amino acids. The CDR3 nucleotides read TGCAGCGTGCCCACGGGGCTATGGTGGGGCTACACCTTC. Encoded protein: CSVPTGLWWGYTF. The full variable domain, rest sourced from reference TRBV29-1 and TRBJ1-2, is SAVISQKPSRDICQRGTSLTIQCQVDSQVTMMFWYRQQPGQSLTLIATANQGSEATYESGFVIDKFPISRPNLTFSTLTVSNMSPEDSSIYLCSVPTGLWWGYTFGSGTRLTVV.

This clone was seen a few times. The J gene is TRBJ2-4, the V gene TRBV29-1; D gene ambiguous. Germline CDR1 is SQVTM and CDR2 is ANQGSEA. This CDR3 has 11 amino acids. V gave up 3 bases and J gave up 6 bases, with 6 bases separating them. The CDR3 is CSVEVGNIQYF. The CDR3 DNA reads as TGCAGCGTTGAGGTGGGAAACATTCAGTACTTC.

This chain uses TRBV19 with TRBJ2-2; 7 nucleotides match TRBD2. Trimming removed 4 bases from V and 0 bases from J; junction bases left unmatched: 8. Germline V lookup: CDR1 LNHDA, CDR2 SQIVND (reference sequence). This CDR3 is 17 amino acids long. The CDR3 DNA is TGTGCCAGTAGTAGGAATCCGGGAGGTACGAACACCGGGGAGCTGTTTTTT. Translated: CASSRNPGGTNTGELFF.

The CDR3 region has the DNA TGTGCCAGCAGTGAATGGCAGGATAGCAATCAGCCCCAGCATTTT. Amino acids: CASSEWQDSNQPQHF. V is TRBV25-1 and J is TRBJ1-5, with D unclear. The CDR3 has 15 residues. V lost 1 base, J lost 0 bases, and 7 bases lay in between. Germline V lookup: CDR1 MGHDK, CDR2 SYGVNS.

This clone was observed a handful of times. The J gene is TRBJ1-2, the V gene TRBV29-1, with 9 positions matching TRBD1. Germline CDR1 is SQVTM and CDR2 is ANQGSEA. This CDR3 spans 15 amino acids. Trimming cost V 6 bases and J 5 bases; bases outside gene matches: 13. CDR3 loop: CSVGIGGTGRYGYTF. CDR3 coding DNA: TGCAGCGTGGGAATTGGTGGGACAGGGCGTTATGGCTACACCTTC.